Given below is one TCR beta chain in context. The target antigen is unknown. This sample stems from a study of cytomegalovirus exposure and HLA in healthy donors. Study results and caveats: In terms of immune exposure information, only CMV serostatus was available.

The PCR had 60 Vbeta and 13 Jbeta primers. TCRdb's copy holds only in-frame clones and misses some; the assay was immunoSEQ multiplex PCR. This sample has 140,000 to 150,000 clones, with 80% found just once. CDR1 is LGHNA and CDR2 is YNFKEQ in the germline V gene. This CDR3 is 14 amino acids long. The receptor was derived from a man aged 35 to 55 in good health and CMV-seronegative. This chain joins TRBV4-2 and TRBJ2-5, with TRBD1 matching over 7 bases. TRBJ2-7 explains the end of the DNA better; the J call may be wrong. The sample comprised PBMCs. The CDR3 loop reads CASSQRGQNYEQYF. In nucleotides, the CDR3 is TGTGCCAGCAGCCAAAGGGGGCAGAACTACGAGCAGTACTTC.